The rows below give T cell receptor beta chains drawn from one sample of a study of Graves' ophthalmopathy and Graves' hyperthyroidism. Each CDR3 protein is one row after TCRdb ran MiXCR on the multiplex PCR reads. The sample carries about 370,000 distinct CDR3 sequences, approximately 17% recorded once. Sequenced: peripheral blood. Source of these receptors: an adult woman with stable Graves' hyperthyroidism. Both conserved end residues are part of each CDR3. D genes are given only for firm matches. Clone size appears in some rows only: once, few, many, or a class for an expanded clone.

>TRBJ1-5|-|TRBV4-1|-
CASSQVSNPGRGGFQPQHF
TGCGCCAGCAGCCAAGTTTCAAACCCCGGGAGGGGTGGCTTTCAGCCCCAGCATTTT
>TRBJ1-1|-|TRBV28|many
CASRIIHRRSTEAFF
TGTGCCAGCAGAATAATTCACAGGCGGAGCACTGAAGCTTTCTTT
>TRBJ2-5|TRBD2|TRBV6-1|many
CASTTSGSRETQYF
TGTGCCAGCACAACTAGCGGGAGTAGGGAGACCCAGTACTTC
>TRBJ2-7|-|TRBV6-1|few
CASSEASGYEQYF
TGTGCCAGCAGTGAAGCTTCAGGCTACGAGCAGTACTTC
>TRBJ1-1|-|TRBV5-1|many
CASRFGLMNTEAFF
TGCGCCAGCAGATTCGGACTCATGAACACTGAAGCTTTCTTT
>TRBJ1-1|-|TRBV6-5|-
CASSYSGREAFF
TGTGCCAGCAGTTACTCGGGCAGAGAAGCTTTCTTT
>TRBJ1-5|-|TRBV9|-
CPLPGNQPQHF
TGTCCTCTACCGGGCAATCAGCCCCAGCATTTT
>TRBJ2-7|-|TRBV6-1|many
CASSGPGRAEIYEQYF
TGTGCCAGCAGTGGTCCCGGCCGGGCCGAAATCTACGAGCAGTACTTC
>TRBJ2-7|-|TRBV11-2|many
CASSYTRGGFVEQYF
TGTGCCAGCAGCTACACCAGGGGAGGGTTCGTCGAGCAGTACTTC
>TRBJ1-3|-|TRBV7-2|many
CASSPIGSSGNTIYF
TGTGCCAGCAGCCCCATCGGGAGCTCTGGAAACACCATATATTTT
>TRBJ1-6|TRBD1|TRBV6-1|many
CASSRTTGMGSPLHF
TGTGCCAGCAGCCGAACGACAGGGATGGGTTCACCCCTCCACTTT
>TRBJ2-7|-|TRBV7-2|many
CASSSLWDRGYEQYF
TGTGCCAGCAGCTCCCTCTGGGACCGGGGCTACGAGCAGTACTTC
>TRBJ2-7|TRBD1|TRBV28|-
CASRPSRDRGYEQYF
TGTGCCAGCAGGCCTTCCCGGGACAGGGGATACGAGCAGTACTTC
>TRBJ1-1|-|TRBV7-2|many
CASSLVPYAEAFF
TGTGCCAGCAGCTTAGTCCCTTACGCTGAAGCTTTCTTT
>TRBJ1-1|-|TRBV29-1|many
CSVGPWDGKNTEAFF
TGCAGCGTTGGCCCCTGGGACGGTAAGAACACTGAAGCTTTCTTT
>TRBJ2-5|TRBD2|TRBV20-1|-
CSAALAGEETQYF
TGCAGTGCTGCACTAGCGGGAGAAGAGACCCAGTACTTC
>TRBJ1-2|TRBD1|TRBV12-3/TRBV12-4|many
CASRAGQGASYGYTF
TGTGCCAGCAGGGCGGGACAGGGGGCTTCCTATGGCTACACCTTC
>TRBJ2-7|-|TRBV27|many
CASSSGAHEQYF
TGTGCCAGCAGTTCCGGGGCTCACGAGCAGTACTTC
>TRBJ1-3|-|TRBV5-6|-
CASSSRGRYGGNTIYF
TGTGCCAGCAGCTCCCGGGGCCGCTACGGGGGAAACACCATATATTTT
>TRBJ1-5|-|TRBV6-2/TRBV6-3|few
CASTNWVRGNQPQHF
TGTGCCAGCACCAATTGGGTTCGTGGCAATCAGCCCCAGCATTTT
>TRBJ2-7|TRBD1|TRBV20-1|many
CSARGGTGPYEQYF
TGCAGTGCTAGAGGCGGGACAGGGCCCTACGAGCAGTACTTC
>TRBJ2-7|-|TRBV4-1|many
CASSSGPTNEQYF
TGCGCCAGCAGCTCGGGACCAACCAACGAGCAGTACTTC
>TRBJ2-5|TRBD2|TRBV7-2|many
CASSPPRLAGVETQYF
TGTGCCAGCAGCCCTCCTAGACTAGCGGGAGTAGAGACCCAGTACTTC
>TRBJ2-2|TRBD2|TRBV20-1|many
CSATGTSGSTGELFF
TGCAGTGCTACCGGGACTAGCGGGAGTACCGGGGAGCTGTTTTTT
>TRBJ2-7|TRBD1|TRBV10-3|many
CAIRLTGDSAEQYF
TGTGCCATCAGGTTGACAGGGGACAGTGCCGAGCAGTACTTC
>TRBJ2-5|-|TRBV20-1|many
CSARVYPPLTAPQETQYF
TGCAGTGCTAGAGTTTATCCCCCGTTGACAGCCCCGCAAGAGACCCAGTACTTC
>TRBJ2-2|TRBD2|TRBV20-1|-
CSAPRLAGETGELFF
TGCAGTGCTCCCCGACTAGCGGGAGAAACCGGGGAGCTGTTTTTT
>TRBJ1-5|-|TRBV27|many
CASRKQGSVQPQHF
TGTGCCAGCAGAAAACAGGGATCCGTTCAGCCCCAGCATTTT